This passage covers 10 T cell receptor beta chains from one sample sequenced in a study of shared clonotypes between healthy human individuals. The method was immunoSEQ multiplex PCR; TCRdb's version includes in-frame clones alone and lacks a portion of them. The profile covers roughly 2 million clones, with 85% to 95% appearing a single time and 0.1% to 0.15% taken by the ten largest. Specimen: naive CD4+ T cells sorted from blood. Subset: CD45RA+ positively selected. The receptors stem from a man between 18 and 35 years old in good health.

Comment on this clone: Different DNA sequences within this sample yield the same CDR3. The chain joins TRBV19 to TRBJ1-2, with D possibly being TRBD1 (5 bases). V lost 3 bases and J 5 bases, leaving 10 bases between the germline ends. This CDR3 has 13 residues. In germline, CDR1 is LNHDA, CDR2 SQIVND (reference sequence). The CDR3 nucleotides are TGTGCCAGTAGTATTGGGGCCTCTTATGGCTACACCTTC. Amino acid sequence: CASSIGASYGYTF. The variable domain in full, with the rest retrieved from reference TRBV19 and TRBJ1-2, is DGGITQSPKYLFRKEGQNVTLSCEQNLNHDAMYWYRQDPGQGLRLIYYSQIVNDFQKGDIAEGYSVSREKKESFPLTVTSAQKNPTAFYLCASSIGASYGYTFGSGTRLTVV.

This clone was counted a single time. The V gene is TRBV1, the J gene TRBJ1-3; the tabulated D call, TRBD1, remains unverified against the DNA. TRBV1 is assigned pseudogene status. This CDR3 spans 14 amino acids. As DNA, the CDR3 is TGCACCAGGTCGGACATCCCCTCTGGAAACACCATATATTTT. Protein: CTRSDIPSGNTIYF.

This clone was detected many times. Different DNA sequences within this sample yield the same CDR3. The chain joins TRBV9 to TRBJ1-1; TRBD1 matches at 7 bases. This CDR3 has 15 amino acids. The germline CDR1 and CDR2 sequences are SGDLS and YYNGEE. V trimming: 4 bases; J trimming: 0 bases; junction bases outside the gene matches: 6. CDR3 in amino acids: CASSPSGQLNTEAFF. The CDR3 region has the DNA TGTGCCAGCAGCCCCTCGGGACAGTTGAACACTGAAGCTTTCTTT. The full variable domain, with the rest looked up from reference TRBV9 and TRBJ1-1, is DSGVTQTPKHLITATGQRVTLRCSPRSGDLSVYWYQQSLDQGLQFLIQYYNGEERAKGNILERFSAQQFPDLHSELNLSSLELGDSALYFCASSPSGQLNTEAFFGQGTRLTVV.

On this clone itself: This same CDR3 is encoded by further DNA sequences in the sample. This chain links TRBV29-1 with TRBJ1-1; D remains unclear. V shed 4 bases and J shed 3 bases, with 3 bases lying between them. Germline CDR1 SQVTM, CDR2 ANQGSEA. CDR3 length: 10 residues. The chain's CDR3 is CSVGYTEAFF. The DNA of the CDR3 is TGCAGCGTTGGATACACTGAAGCTTTCTTT. Based on the CDR3 plus reference TRBV29-1 and TRBJ1-1, the full variable domain is SAVISQKPSRDICQRGTSLTIQCQVDSQVTMMFWYRQQPGQSLTLIATANQGSEATYESGFVIDKFPISRPNLTFSTLTVSNMSPEDSSIYLCSVGYTEAFFGQGTRLTVV.

In nucleotides, the CDR3 is TGCGCCAGCAGCTTCGGACAGGGCAGGGAGACCCAGTACTTC. The encoded protein is CASSFGQGRETQYF. This sequence joins TRBV5-1 and TRBJ2-5; 8 nucleotides align to TRBD1. This CDR3 region has 14 residues. The trim removed 2 bases at V and 5 bases at J, leaving 5 bases unmatched. Germline V gene data show CDR1 as SGHRS and CDR2 as YFSETQ.

The chain couples TRBV11-3 to TRBJ2-3, with TRBD2 matching over 7 bases. The ends lost 5 bases at V and 6 bases at J; junction bases unmatched: 14. Per germline, CDR1 SGHNT and CDR2 YENEEA. There are 16 residues in the CDR3. The CDR3 nucleotides are TGTGCCAGCAGCCCAGGACTAGGGCAGGATACGGATACGCAGTATTTT. Protein: CASSPGLGQDTDTQYF. Full variable domain (rest looked up from reference TRBV11-3 and TRBJ2-3): EAGVVQSPRYKIIEKKQPVAFWCNPISGHNTLYWYLQNLGQGPELLIRYENEEAVDDSQLPKDRFSAERLKGVDSTLKIQPAELGDSAVYLCASSPGLGQDTDTQYFGPGTRLTVL.

This clone was counted once. DNA of the CDR3: TGTGCCAGTAGTCCTGGACAGGTTGCTAACTATGGCTACACCTTC. The encoded protein is CASSPGQVANYGYTF. The J gene is TRBJ1-2, the V gene TRBV19; 7 bases agree with TRBD1. The germline V gene encodes CDR1 LNHDA and CDR2 SQIVND (reference sequence). J was trimmed by 0 bases and V by 5 bases; bases with no gene match: 6. CDR3 length: 15 amino acids.

This clone was observed once. The CDR3 sequence is CASSRPGHGSGTQYF. The CDR3 region has the DNA TGTGCCAGCAGCCGACCGGGACACGGGTCGGGGACCCAGTACTTC. The gene calls are TRBV5-6 and TRBJ2-5; tentatively, D is TRBD1 (6 bases). V was trimmed by 4 bases and J by 7 bases, leaving 20 bases between them. This CDR3 is built from 15 residues. Germline V gene data show CDR1 as SGHDT and CDR2 as YYEEEE.

This clone showed up just once. The CDR3 protein is CASGTWPNTGELFF. CDR3 nucleotides: TGTGCTAGTGGCACCTGGCCGAACACCGGGGAGCTGTTTTTT. The J gene is TRBJ2-2, the V gene TRBV12-5; D remains ambiguous. This CDR3 is 14 amino acids long. The ends were cut back, 6 bases at V and 0 bases at J, with 8 bases in the middle. Germline lookup yields CDR1 LGHNT and CDR2 FRNRAP.

The sample holds one count of this clone. The V gene is TRBV2, the J gene TRBJ2-7, with D tentatively TRBD2 (5 bases). This CDR3 contains 13 residues. Looked up from germline, CDR1 is SNHLY and CDR2 is FYNNEI. V was clipped by 5 bases and J by 3 bases, with 11 bases between them. In DNA, the CDR3 is TGTGCCAGCAGTACGGACTTTTTCTACGAGCAGTACTTC. It yields the protein CASSTDFFYEQYF.